This T cell receptor (beta chain) derives from a study of T cell repertoires in cytomegalovirus infection. Looking at the study overall: Selection of CMV epitopes for the study included recently identified HLA-C-restricted and well-studied HLA-B-restricted ones. Public TCR beta signatures provided an indication of both CMV infection and a matching HLA type.

TCRdb re-analysed the reads in MiXCR, keeping a single row per CDR3 protein. The repertoire holds 650,000 to 850,000 distinct CDR3 sequences, with approximately 32% as singletons. This CDR3 is built from 15 residues. Germline-derived CDR1 and CDR2 are MNHEY and SVGEGT. Trimming stripped 3 bases from V and 4 bases from J, with 15 bases between. This clonotype was seen a handful of times. Antigen specificity is unknown. Study-wide findings and caveats: In two of eight donors, the top clonotype was HLA-C-restricted CMV-specific.

The sequencing used cultured CD8+ T cells from PBMCs, collected from culture after CMV antigen stimulation. The clonotype originates from a human donor in good health (CMV status not recorded). Some clones in this sample may be carry-over from other donors' samples. The rearrangement joins TRBV6-2 or TRBV6-3 to TRBJ1-2; D is ambiguous. The CDR3 DNA reads TGTGCCAGCAGTTATTCGGATTCCCCAACCTATGGCTACACCTTC. This encodes CASSYSDSPTYGYTF.